This is a list of T cell receptor beta chains from one sample in a study of early T cells in non-severe SARS-CoV-2 infection. TCRdb re-called the 5' RACE reads with MiXCR, one entry per CDR3 protein. In the table there are nearly 60,000 distinct CDR3 sequences, approximately 12% of which are singletons. Input material: whole blood. All receptors come from an adult who was a healthcare worker with PCR-confirmed SARS-CoV-2 infection or an uninfected control (not recorded which). Each CDR3 is given with its conserved first and last residue. D genes are given only for firm matches. Some rows mark clone size as missing; the rest say once, few, many or name a class of expanded clone.

J: TRBJ2-1
V: TRBV25-1
size: once
D: TRBD2
DNA: TGTGCCAGCAGTAACGGCGGGAGGGCCGGTGAGCAGTTCTTC
CDR3: CASSNGGRAGEQFF

J: TRBJ1-1
V: TRBV5-6
size: many
D: NA
DNA: TGTGCCAGCAGCCCTGGAGCCACTGAAGCTTTCTTT
CDR3: CASSPGATEAFF

J: TRBJ2-7
V: TRBV5-1
size: NA
D: NA
DNA: TGCGCCAGCAGCTTGGCGGCAGGGGCAGGCTACGAGCAGTACTTC
CDR3: CASSLAAGAGYEQYF

J: TRBJ1-4
V: TRBV27
size: many
D: TRBD1
DNA: TGTGCCAGCAGTCCGGGGACAGGGAGGGAAAAACTGTTTTTT
CDR3: CASSPGTGREKLFF

J: TRBJ1-1
V: TRBV5-6
size: many
D: TRBD1
DNA: TGTGCCAGCAGAATGACAGGGTGGACTGAAGCTTTCTTT
CDR3: CASRMTGWTEAFF

J: TRBJ2-5
V: TRBV20-1
size: NA
D: NA
DNA: TGCAGTGCTGGTCCGCGGGCCCCGGGGACCCAGTACTTC
CDR3: CSAGPRAPGTQYF

J: TRBJ1-1
V: TRBV7-9
size: few
D: NA
DNA: TGTGCCAGCAGCTCCCCAGGGCGGATGAACACTGAAGCTTTCTTT
CDR3: CASSSPGRMNTEAFF

J: TRBJ2-5
V: TRBV14
size: NA
D: NA
DNA: TGTGCCAGCAGCCAAAAATTGGGTGTACTCCAAGAGACCCAGTACTTC
CDR3: CASSQKLGVLQETQYF

J: TRBJ1-6
V: TRBV12-3/TRBV12-4
size: NA
D: NA
DNA: TGTGCCAGCAGTGCACCCCTCCACTTT
CDR3: CASSAPLHF

J: TRBJ2-3
V: TRBV6-1
size: many
D: NA
DNA: TGTGCCAGCAGTGCCCCTTCCGGGACGGTGGCGGATACGCAGTATTTT
CDR3: CASSAPSGTVADTQYF

J: TRBJ2-1
V: TRBV7-8
size: NA
D: NA
DNA: TGTGCCAGCAGCTTAGCGGGGTGGGGGAGTGAGCAGTTCTTC
CDR3: CASSLAGWGSEQFF

J: TRBJ1-5
V: TRBV7-2
size: NA
D: NA
DNA: TGTGCCAGCAGCCCCGCCGGGGTGGCCTTGCGTGGTAGCCATCAGCCCCAGCATTTT
CDR3: CASSPAGVALRGSHQPQHF

J: TRBJ1-2
V: TRBV7-8
size: few
D: NA
DNA: TGTGCCAGCAGCTTAGTACAGGGAAGCTATGGCTACACCTTC
CDR3: CASSLVQGSYGYTF

J: TRBJ2-7
V: TRBV6-6
size: NA
D: NA
DNA: TGTGCCAGCAGTTCCCAGGGAGTCTTGTACGAGCAGTACTTC
CDR3: CASSSQGVLYEQYF

J: TRBJ2-3
V: TRBV29-1
size: NA
D: TRBD2
DNA: TGCAGCGTGCCCGGTCGCAGCGGGGGGCCAGATACGCAGTATTTT
CDR3: CSVPGRSGGPDTQYF

J: TRBJ2-1
V: TRBV19
size: few
D: NA
DNA: TGTGCCAGTAGTTCCGTCGGGACAACCCTCTATGAGCAGTTCTTC
CDR3: CASSSVGTTLYEQFF

J: TRBJ2-1
V: TRBV7-9
size: many
D: TRBD2
DNA: TGTGCCAGCAGCTTCTCTATCGGGAGGAGGTCCTACAATGAGCAGTTCTTC
CDR3: CASSFSIGRRSYNEQFF

J: TRBJ1-3
V: TRBV10-3
size: many
D: NA
DNA: TGTGCCATCAGTGACGATCCATTTGGAAACACCATATATTTT
CDR3: CAISDDPFGNTIYF

J: TRBJ2-2
V: TRBV7-7
size: few
D: NA
DNA: TGTGCTAGCAGCTCCGTGATGTTCGGCGGGGAGCTGTTTTTT
CDR3: CASSSVMFGGELFF

J: TRBJ2-1
V: TRBV7-2
size: many
D: TRBD2
DNA: TGTGCCAGCAGGGTGACTAGCGGTGCTAAGGTCTACAATGAGCAGTTCTTC
CDR3: CASRVTSGAKVYNEQFF

J: TRBJ2-1
V: TRBV20-1
size: many
D: NA
DNA: TGCAGTGCTAGTCGGGGGACATCCTCCTACAATGAGCAGTTCTTC
CDR3: CSASRGTSSYNEQFF

J: TRBJ2-7
V: TRBV21-1
size: many
D: NA
DNA: TGTGCCAGCAGCAAAGCGCCGAGGAAAGGTTCCTACGAGCAGTACTTC
CDR3: CASSKAPRKGSYEQYF

J: TRBJ1-4
V: TRBV5-5
size: many
D: NA
DNA: TGTGCCAGCAGCTTGCGTGGAGGAGGAACAACTAATGAAAAACTGTTTTTT
CDR3: CASSLRGGGTTNEKLFF

J: TRBJ1-5
V: TRBV28
size: NA
D: NA
DNA: TGTGCCAGCTGTGTTTACAATCAGCCCCAGCATTTT
CDR3: CASCVYNQPQHF

J: TRBJ2-6
V: TRBV4-1
size: NA
D: TRBD1
DNA: TGCGCCAGCAGCCAAATGACAGGGAAAATTGCTGGGGCCAACGTCCTGACTTTC
CDR3: CASSQMTGKIAGANVLTF

J: TRBJ2-1
V: TRBV7-3
size: NA
D: NA
DNA: TGTGCCAGCAGCTTAACCCTGACAGGACCAACCTACAATGAGCAGTTCTTC
CDR3: CASSLTLTGPTYNEQFF

J: TRBJ2-6
V: TRBV28
size: many
D: TRBD2
DNA: TGTGCCAGCAGCTCGAGCACTAGCGGGAGTTTTGGGGCCAACGTCCTGACTTTC
CDR3: CASSSSTSGSFGANVLTF